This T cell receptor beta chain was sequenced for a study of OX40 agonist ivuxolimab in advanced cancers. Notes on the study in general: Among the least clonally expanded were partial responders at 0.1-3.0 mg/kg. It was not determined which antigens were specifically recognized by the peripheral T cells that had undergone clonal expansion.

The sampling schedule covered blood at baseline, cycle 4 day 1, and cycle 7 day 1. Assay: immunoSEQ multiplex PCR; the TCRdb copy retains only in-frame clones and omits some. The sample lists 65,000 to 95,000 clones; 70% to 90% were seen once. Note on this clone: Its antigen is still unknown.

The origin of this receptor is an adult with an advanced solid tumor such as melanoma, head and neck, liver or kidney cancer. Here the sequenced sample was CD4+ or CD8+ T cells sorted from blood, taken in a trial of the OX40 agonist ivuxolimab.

The DNA for the CDR3 is TGCAGCGTTGAAAAAGGAGGCGAGACCCAGTACTTC. It codes for CSVEKGGETQYF. This sequence joins TRBV29-1 and TRBJ2-5; a possible D gene is TRBD2 (5 bases). The CDR3 runs 12 residues. The germline gives CDR1 SQVTM, CDR2 ANQGSEA. Trimming shortened V by 2 bases and J by 5 bases, and 9 bases separated the two germline ends.